The entry below gives a single T cell receptor beta chain sequence along with its context. Only a few counts were recorded for this clonotype. The antigen this receptor binds is unknown. Base qualities are not at hand, and no much larger clone is one base apart. Graves' hyperthyroidism was defined as stable when no progression to ophthalmopathy occurred over 18 months of follow-up. The hyperthyroidism patients were between 18 and 65 years old and newly diagnosed, with a disease duration of less than 2 months. Any patient with an uncontrolled infection, another autoimmune disease, pregnancy or lactation was excluded. Diagnoses relied on clinical symptoms, serum thyroxine and TRAb, thyroid ultrasound and orbital computed tomography. PBMCs were isolated from 7.5 to 10 ml of fresh peripheral blood by Ficoll-Paque density gradient centrifugation. Total RNA was extracted with Trizol reagent, and quality was checked on an Agilent 2100 Bioanalyzer.

CDR1 is given as SGHRS and CDR2 as YFSETQ, both from the germline V gene. The cysteine opens and the phenylalanine closes a CDR3 of 13 amino acids. Just the 39-base CDR3 DNA is kept, in frame starting at base 1. Trimming removed 0 bases from V and 7 bases from J; the gene matches leave 4 bases unexplained. This entry belongs to a study of T cells in Graves' hyperthyroidism and ophthalmopathy (dated by TCRdb to between 2018 and 2021). About the study as a whole: Peripheral blood samples were taken at initial diagnosis, before any treatment was given. Prospective prediction of ophthalmopathy was tested in an independent validation cohort of fewer than 20 hyperthyroidism patients and approximately 17 patients who later progressed to ophthalmopathy. Once sampling was done, hyperthyroidism patients were given methimazole at a starting dose of 30 mg daily, whereas ophthalmopathy patients were given high-dose intravenous methylprednisolone. The study also compared thyroid tissue and blood T-cell repertoires from more than 5 Graves' hyperthyroidism patients. The 85 to 100 discovery patients were divided at random into training and test sets in a 7:3 ratio. According to the paper, TCR Vbeta CDR3 sequencing was carried out on approximately 140 peripheral blood samples, which came from under 50 ophthalmopathy, some 73 hyperthyroidism and roughly 17 progressor patients. To identify TCR V-J signatures that set the groups apart, the researchers used a discovery cohort of about a hundred patients, made up of approximately 43 with Graves' ophthalmopathy and some 55 with stable Graves' hyperthyroidism. The investigation overall reported the following: In cross-validation, a model built on a 13 V-J signature told ophthalmopathy apart from stable hyperthyroidism with 85% to 90% sensitivity and approximately 81% specificity, and in testing the same model reached 80%/75%. Sample size was not statistically predetermined, and blinding of investigators to group allocation was not performed. Most expanded thyroid clonotypes (frequency above 0.001) were also detected in blood, suggesting blood repertoires may reflect thyroid immune responses. During validation, the model predicted progression to ophthalmopathy a median of approximately 7 months ahead of onset, with more than 60% sensitivity and roughly 72% specificity.

TCR beta CDR3 regions were amplified from RNA transcripts. The first round of RT-PCR for the TCR CDR3 was performed with the HTBI primer set and the Qiagen OneStep RT-PCR kit. A second multiplex PCR round built the libraries, followed by size selection and purification. Libraries were sequenced paired-end with 100 bp reads on an Illumina HiSeq2000. On the authors' methods: SOAPnuke was used to process the raw data, throwing out any read that contained adapters or uncalled bases, had a mean Phred below 15, or lacked an exact constant-primer or identifier match. High-quality paired reads were merged with COPE v1.2.5, and unique nucleotide sequences were defined as clonotypes. Clonotypes were aligned to IMGT TRBV, TRBD and TRBJ reference segments using MiTCR v1.1. The analysis included only V-J combinations with a frequency above 0.0001, which together covered roughly 99% of the repertoires. The TCS score was defined as the ratio of F50 (clonal expansion) to E x V (chaos), calculated using BLOSUM62-based TCRdist between CDR3 peptides within each V-J. Welch's t-statistics and random forest reduced several hundred V-J features to 10 to 15, which were used in a naive Bayes classifier (R e1071). The public reads were reanalyzed by TCRdb: fastp trimming at Q25, MiXCR alignment, in-frame beta chains only. Each record represents a unique CDR3 protein, reported with the most common genes and DNA among its rows. These V and J calls are TCRdb output, not the study's own analysis. Across this sample there are some 460,000 distinct CDR3 sequences, with approximately 15% seen only once. Around 7% of the sample is held by the ten biggest clonotypes.

This receptor chain uses TRBV5-1 and TRBJ2-7; TRBD2 agrees with 7 junctional bases. Sequenced material: blood. This receptor was identified in a woman under 30 with Graves' hyperthyroidism. The CDR3 sequence is CASSLEDGGEQYF. The DNA is TGCGCCAGCAGCTTGGAGGACGGGGGGGAGCAGTACTTC.